These 7 T cell receptor beta chains were all obtained from the same sample, sequenced in a study of tumor and adjacent non-tumor tissue in lung cancer. RNA was extracted from bulk tissue without any cell sorting. The library came from three nested PCR rounds adapted from ARM-PCR protocols. TCRdb called the multiplex PCR reads again in MiXCR, with one record for every CDR3 protein. The sample includes under 100,000 distinct CDR3 sequences, approximately 57% of them seen just once. The source material was lung tumor tissue. These receptors all stem from a man between 65 and 85 years old with non-small cell lung cancer.

Notes on this clonotype: Germline and junction disagree at one end, which may indicate a read error. The chain employs TRBV11-2 and TRBJ2-7, with a possible D match to TRBD1 (5 bases). Germline V gene data show CDR1 as SGHAT and CDR2 as FQNNGV. The CDR3 spans 14 residues. The CDR3 sequence: CANSLGDRNYVQSF. The DNA for the CDR3 is TGTGCCAACAGCTTAGGAGACAGAAACTACGTGCAGTCCTTC.

V and J are TRBV5-4 and TRBJ1-2; 7 nucleotides align to TRBD1. The CDR3 spans 13 residues. The V gene end was trimmed by 4 bases and the J gene end by 7 bases; junction bases not matched to a gene: 7. The germline CDR1 and CDR2 sequences are SGHNT and YYREEE (reference sequence). The CDR3 sequence: CASSPDRDAGYTF. The DNA of the CDR3 is TGTGCCAGCAGCCCAGACAGGGACGCTGGCTACACCTTC.

This clonotype appeared many times. V usage is TRBV5-6 and J usage is TRBJ2-1; D is uncertain. Germline values: CDR1 SGHDT, CDR2 YYEEEE. Trimming removed 0 bases from V and 5 bases from J, with 6 bases in between. The CDR3 is 13 residues long. The CDR3 loop reads CASSLGTDNEQFF. Written as DNA, the CDR3 is TGTGCCAGCAGCTTGGGGACGGACAATGAGCAGTTCTTC.

In the case of this clonotype: One end of the junction is discordant with germline, which a read error may explain. The CDR3 is CSVDVSSGANVPTF. CDR3 DNA sequence: TGCAGCGTTGACGTAAGCTCTGGGGCCAACGTCCCGACTTTC. V is TRBV29-1 and J is TRBJ2-6, with D perhaps TRBD1 (5 bases). Germline assignment: CDR1 SQVTM and CDR2 ANQGSEA. This CDR3 contains 14 residues.

As for this clonotype: Relative to the germline gene, one junction end is altered; a read error may explain this. The chain carries TRBV29-1 and TRBJ2-5; 7 bases are a match to TRBD1. CDR3 length: 13 amino acids. The germline V gene encodes CDR1 SQVTM and CDR2 ANQGSEA. The CDR3 region has the DNA TGCAGCGTTGATACAGGGGTTCACGAGACCCAGTATTTC. Residues: CSVDTGVHETQYF.

About this clonotype itself: It may be a read error: a sequence one base away is much more abundant. This chain uses TRBV6-5 with TRBJ2-2; D is uncertain. Trimming stripped 11 bases from V and 0 bases from J, with 19 bases between. The CDR3 has 16 amino acids. The germline gives CDR1 MNHEY, CDR2 SVGAGI. The chain's CDR3 is CAGSLGHSPNTGELFF. The CDR3 DNA follows: TGTGCCGGCTCCTTAGGGCACAGCCCGAACACCGGGGAGCTGTTTTTT.

This clonotype was recorded at least ten times. The CDR3 region has the DNA TGTGCCTGGAGTGTTTTCTTGGGCAATGAGCAGTTCTTC. This translates into CAWSVFLGNEQFF. The rearrangement joins TRBV30 to TRBJ2-1; no clear D gene. Germline V CDR1 and CDR2: GTSNPN, SVGIG (reference sequence). The CDR3 contains 13 residues. Trimming pared 0 bases from V and 6 bases from J, leaving 9 bases between.